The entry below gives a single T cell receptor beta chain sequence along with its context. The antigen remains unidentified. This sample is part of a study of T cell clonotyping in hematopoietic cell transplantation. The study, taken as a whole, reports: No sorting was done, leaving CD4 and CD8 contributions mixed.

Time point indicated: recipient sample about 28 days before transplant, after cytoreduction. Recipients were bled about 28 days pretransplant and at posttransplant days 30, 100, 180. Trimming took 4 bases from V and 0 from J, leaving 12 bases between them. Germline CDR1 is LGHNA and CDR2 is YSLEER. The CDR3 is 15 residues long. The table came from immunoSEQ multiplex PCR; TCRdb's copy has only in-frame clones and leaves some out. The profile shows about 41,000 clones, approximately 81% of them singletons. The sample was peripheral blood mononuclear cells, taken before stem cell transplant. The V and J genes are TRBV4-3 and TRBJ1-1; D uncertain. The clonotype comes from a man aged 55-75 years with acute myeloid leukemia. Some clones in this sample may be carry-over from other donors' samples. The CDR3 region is CASSLSGRMNTEAFF. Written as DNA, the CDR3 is TGCGCCAGCAGCCTTTCCGGACGCATGAACACTGAAGCTTTCTTT.